These 4 T cell receptor beta chains originate from one sample sequenced in a study of a mutant IDH1 vaccine in newly diagnosed glioma. Repertoires were generated with immunoSEQ multiplex PCR, while TCRdb's copy carries only in-frame clones and drops some. This table has nearly 70,000 clones, 75% to 85% appearing once. Documented time point: baseline, week 1 (first vaccination visit). Described treatment: pre-vaccination baseline after standard-of-care therapy. Sequencing was performed on PBMCs, taken from a glioma patient treated with radiotherapy, temozolomide or both. Every receptor here comes from a man aged 50-59 years with glioma.

This clone was observed at least ten times. The V call is TRBV5-6, the J call TRBJ1-1, with D tentatively TRBD1 (5 bases). V gave up 2 bases and J gave up 6 bases, with 8 bases separating them. The CDR3 sequence is 12 residues long. Looked up from germline, CDR1 is SGHDT and CDR2 is YYEEEE. In DNA form, the CDR3 reads TGTGCCAGCAGCTTCGTAGGGGCTGAAGCTTTCTTT. Encoded protein: CASSFVGAEAFF.

This clone was detected once. This rearrangement joins TRBV2 to TRBJ2-7, with D possibly being TRBD2 (6 bases). In germline, CDR1 is SNHLY, CDR2 FYNNEI. This CDR3 has 13 amino acids. V lost 4 bases and J lost 6, with 13 bases in between. CDR3 bases: TGTGCCAGCAGTGGGAAGGGGAGGAGCGAGCAGTACTTC. As protein: CASSGKGRSEQYF.

The chain employs TRBV19 and TRBJ2-1; 9 nucleotides align to TRBD1. V gave up 3 bases and J gave up 6 bases; unmatched junction bases: 6. Germline lookup yields CDR1 LNHDA and CDR2 SQIVND (reference sequence). The CDR3 has 15 residues. This chain's CDR3 is CASSIFGQGINEQFF. CDR3 in DNA: TGTGCCAGTAGTATCTTTGGACAGGGGATCAATGAGCAGTTCTTC.

The J gene is TRBJ1-2, the V gene TRBV7-9; TRBD1 is a possible D gene (6 bases). Deletions cut 5 bases from V and 7 bases from J, with 14 bases between. Germline V gene sequence: CDR1 SEHNR, CDR2 FQNEAQ (reference sequence). The CDR3 totals 13 residues. The CDR3 protein is CASSPEGEFGYTF. Written as DNA, the CDR3 is TGTGCCAGCAGCCCGGAGGGGGAGTTTGGCTACACCTTC.